This TCR beta chain was retrieved from a study of Graves' ophthalmopathy and Graves' hyperthyroidism. What supplied the PBMCs was 7.5 to 10 ml of fresh peripheral blood. Whole-study results and caveats: As the model predicted ophthalmopathy progression, it achieved a sensitivity of 70% to 71% and a specificity of about 72%.

After removal of 3 bases from V and 1 base from J, the junction contained 18 bases not matched to a gene. The CDR3 covers 20 residues. Germline CDR1 is SGHTA and CDR2 is FQGTGA. On this clonotype: Its specificity is not known.

Transcripts of RNA were the source for amplifying TCR beta CDR3 regions. Second-round multiplex PCR followed a first-round RT-PCR using HTBI primers. TCRdb recomputed calls from the multiplex PCR reads with MiXCR, one row per CDR3 protein. Of about 740,000 distinct CDR3 sequences in the sample, roughly 40% were seen once. Sequencing was carried out using peripheral blood. The sequence came from an adult man with Graves' ophthalmopathy. This chain joins TRBV7-3 and TRBJ1-1; 9 bases agree with TRBD1. CDR3 in DNA: TGTGCCAGCAGCTTCCGAGTTCCGGGACAGGGAGGATGGAGGAACACTGAAGCTTTCTTT. Its protein product is CASSFRVPGQGGWRNTEAFF.